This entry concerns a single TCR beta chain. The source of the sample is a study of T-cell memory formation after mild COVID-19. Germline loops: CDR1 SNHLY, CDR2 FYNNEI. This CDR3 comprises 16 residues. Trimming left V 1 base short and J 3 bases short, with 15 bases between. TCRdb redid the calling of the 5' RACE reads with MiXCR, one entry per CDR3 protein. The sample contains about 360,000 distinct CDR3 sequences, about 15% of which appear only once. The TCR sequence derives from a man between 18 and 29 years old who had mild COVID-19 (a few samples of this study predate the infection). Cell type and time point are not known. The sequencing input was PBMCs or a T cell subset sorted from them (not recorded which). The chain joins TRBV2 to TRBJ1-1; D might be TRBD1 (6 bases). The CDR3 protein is CASSEGQGPLDTEAFF. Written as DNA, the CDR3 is TGTGCCAGCAGTGAAGGGCAGGGGCCCTTGGACACTGAAGCTTTCTTT.